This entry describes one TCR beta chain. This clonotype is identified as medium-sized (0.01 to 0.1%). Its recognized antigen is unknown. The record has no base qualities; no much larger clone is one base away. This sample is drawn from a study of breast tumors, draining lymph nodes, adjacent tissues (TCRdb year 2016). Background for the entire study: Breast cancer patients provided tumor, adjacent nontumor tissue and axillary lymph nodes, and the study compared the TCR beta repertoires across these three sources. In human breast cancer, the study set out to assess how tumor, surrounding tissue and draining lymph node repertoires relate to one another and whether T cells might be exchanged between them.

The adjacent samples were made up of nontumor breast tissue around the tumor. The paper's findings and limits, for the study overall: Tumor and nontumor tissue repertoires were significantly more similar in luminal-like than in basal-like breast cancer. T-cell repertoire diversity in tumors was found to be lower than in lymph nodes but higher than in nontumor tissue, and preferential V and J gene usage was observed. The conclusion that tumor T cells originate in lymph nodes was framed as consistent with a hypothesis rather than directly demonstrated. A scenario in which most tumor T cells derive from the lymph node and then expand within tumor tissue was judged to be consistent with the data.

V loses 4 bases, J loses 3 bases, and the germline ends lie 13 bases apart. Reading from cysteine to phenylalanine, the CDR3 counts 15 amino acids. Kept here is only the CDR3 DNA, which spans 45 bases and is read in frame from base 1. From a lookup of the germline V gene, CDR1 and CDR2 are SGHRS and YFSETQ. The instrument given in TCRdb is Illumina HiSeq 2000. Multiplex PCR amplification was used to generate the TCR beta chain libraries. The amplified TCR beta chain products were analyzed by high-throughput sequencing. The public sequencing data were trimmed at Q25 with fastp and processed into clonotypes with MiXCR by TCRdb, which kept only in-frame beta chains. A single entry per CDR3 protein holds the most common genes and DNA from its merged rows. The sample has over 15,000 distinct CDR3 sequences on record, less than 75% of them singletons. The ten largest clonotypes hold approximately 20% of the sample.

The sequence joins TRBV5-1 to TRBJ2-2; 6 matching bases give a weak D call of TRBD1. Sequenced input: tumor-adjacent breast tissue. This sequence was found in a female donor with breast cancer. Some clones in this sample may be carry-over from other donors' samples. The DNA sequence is TGCGCCAGCAGCATGGGACACCGTGACACCGGGGAGCTGTTTTTT. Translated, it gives CASSMGHRDTGELFF.